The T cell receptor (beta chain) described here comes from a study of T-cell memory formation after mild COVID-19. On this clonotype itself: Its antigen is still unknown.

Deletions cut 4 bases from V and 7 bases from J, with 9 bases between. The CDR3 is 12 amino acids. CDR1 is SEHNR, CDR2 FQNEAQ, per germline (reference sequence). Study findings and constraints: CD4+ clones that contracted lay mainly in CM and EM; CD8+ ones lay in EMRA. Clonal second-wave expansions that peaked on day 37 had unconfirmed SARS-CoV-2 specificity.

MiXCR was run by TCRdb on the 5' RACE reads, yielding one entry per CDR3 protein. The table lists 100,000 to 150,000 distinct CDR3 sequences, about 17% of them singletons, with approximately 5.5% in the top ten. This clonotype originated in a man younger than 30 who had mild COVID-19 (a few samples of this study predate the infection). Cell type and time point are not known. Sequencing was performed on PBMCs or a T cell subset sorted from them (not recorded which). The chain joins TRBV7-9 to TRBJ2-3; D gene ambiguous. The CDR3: CASSSLMNTQYF. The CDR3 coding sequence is TGTGCCAGCAGCTCCCTGATGAATACGCAGTATTTT.